This entry lists 6 T cell receptor beta chains sequenced from one sample in a study of blood T cells in healthy people across ages. It was with a sample-barcoded 5' primer and a J-beta primer mix that a second PCR of roughly 6 to 12 cycles was run. TCRdb fed the 5' RACE reads into MiXCR, producing one record per CDR3 protein. The data hold more than 800,000 distinct CDR3 sequences, with 29% observed a single time. Specimen: blood. Receptor source: a woman of 80 years or more in good health.

This clonotype has a count of ten or more. The gene calls are TRBV20-1 and TRBJ2-3, with 7 nucleotides matching TRBD2. The CDR3 loop spans 15 amino acids. Germline CDR1 and CDR2: DFQATT and SNEGSKA (reference sequence). Trimming at V came to 2 bases and at J to 0 bases, leaving 5 bases not matched to a gene. The CDR3 sequence: CSARRASGSTDTQYF. CDR3 in DNA: TGCAGTGCTAGAAGGGCTAGCGGTAGCACAGATACGCAGTATTTT.

V gene TRBV3-1 combines with J gene TRBJ1-2; TRBD1 matches 9 bases. Germline values: CDR1 LGHDT, CDR2 YNNKEL (reference sequence). Trimming cost V 4 bases and J 5 bases; bases outside gene matches: 8. This CDR3 spans 15 amino acids. This chain's CDR3 is CASSPRTGARYGYTF. The CDR3 DNA follows: TGTGCCAGCAGCCCCCGGACAGGGGCGAGGTATGGCTACACCTTC.

This clonotype appeared many times. This chain joins TRBV7-6 and TRBJ2-3; 8 bases map to TRBD2. V lost 4 bases to trimming and J lost 1 base; unmatched junction nucleotides: 7. This CDR3 spans 16 amino acids. Germline V gives CDR1 SGHVS, CDR2 FNYEAQ. For the CDR3, the DNA is TGTGCCAGCAGCTCCCGAGGACTAGCTGGCACAGATACGCAGTATTTT. Amino acid sequence: CASSSRGLAGTDTQYF.

This clonotype has at least ten counts. The J gene is TRBJ2-1, the V gene TRBV9; 10 bases agree with TRBD1. V lost 0 bases, J lost 8 bases, and 5 bases stayed unmatched. This CDR3 region has 15 residues. Germline CDR1 is SGDLS and CDR2 is YYNGEE. The CDR3 region is CASSVGGQGHDEQFF. For the CDR3, the DNA is TGTGCCAGCAGCGTAGGGGGACAGGGGCATGATGAGCAGTTCTTC.

This clonotype was counted a few times. This may come from a read error, since a much larger clone is one base off. The J gene is TRBJ2-1, the V gene TRBV7-2; D assignment may be TRBD1 or TRBD2 (5 bases each). This CDR3 has 13 amino acids. Trimming left V 6 bases short and J 13 bases short, with 19 bases between. Germline CDR1 is SGHTA and CDR2 is FQGNSA. The CDR3 loop reads CASSRGAQETQFF. CDR3 DNA sequence: TGTGCCAGCAGTCGAGGGGCTCAAGAGACCCAGTTCTTC. Drawing the rest from reference TRBV7-2 and TRBJ2-1, the complete variable domain is GAGVSQSPSNKVTEKGKDVELRCDPISGHTALYWYRQSLGQGLEFLIYFQGNSAPDKSGLPSDRFSAERTGGSVSTLTIQRTQQEDSAVYLCASSRGAQETQFFGPGTRLTVL.

Worth noting for this clonotype: This may come from a read error, since a much larger clone is one base off. The chain recombines TRBV6-2 or TRBV6-3 with TRBJ2-7; no clear D gene. This CDR3 comprises 12 residues. The V end lost 8 bases, the J end lost 7 bases, and 15 bases lay between the germline ends. Per the germline V gene, CDR1 is MNHEY and CDR2 is SVGEGT. In DNA, the CDR3 is TGTGCCAGCGGTGGCTCCTACAATGAGCAGTACTTC. It yields the protein CASGGSYNEQYF.